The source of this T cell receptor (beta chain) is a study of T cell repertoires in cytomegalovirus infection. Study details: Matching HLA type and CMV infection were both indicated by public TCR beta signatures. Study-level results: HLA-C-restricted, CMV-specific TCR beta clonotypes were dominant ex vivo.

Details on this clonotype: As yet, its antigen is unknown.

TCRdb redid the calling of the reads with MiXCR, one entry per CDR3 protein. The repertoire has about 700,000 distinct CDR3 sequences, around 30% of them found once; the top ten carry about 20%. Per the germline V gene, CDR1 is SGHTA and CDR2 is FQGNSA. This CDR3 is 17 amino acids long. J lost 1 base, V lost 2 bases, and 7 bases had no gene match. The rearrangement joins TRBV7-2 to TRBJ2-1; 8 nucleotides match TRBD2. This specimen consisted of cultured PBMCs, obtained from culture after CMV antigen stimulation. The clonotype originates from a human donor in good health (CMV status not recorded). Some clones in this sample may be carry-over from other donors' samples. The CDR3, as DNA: TGTGCCAGCAGCTTATCTCTGGCGGGAGGTTCCTACAATGAGCAGTTCTTC. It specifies CASSLSLAGGSYNEQFF. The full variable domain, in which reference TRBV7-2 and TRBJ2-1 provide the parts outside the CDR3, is GAGVSQSPSNKVTEKGKDVELRCDPISGHTALYWYRQSLGQGLEFLIYFQGNSAPDKSGLPSDRFSAERTGGSVSTLTIQRTQQEDSAVYLCASSLSLAGGSYNEQFFGPGTRLTVL.